Below are 23 T cell receptor beta chains sequenced from a single sample in a study of cytomegalovirus exposure and HLA in healthy donors. With 60 Vbeta and 13 Jbeta primers, the PCR was carried out. This table comes from immunoSEQ multiplex PCR, and its TCRdb copy is limited to in-frame clones, with some not included. The table lists roughly 160,000 clones, less than 80% of them singletons. Sequenced: PBMCs. These receptors all come from a man aged 35-49 years in good health and CMV-seronegative.

The rearrangement uses TRBV6-6 and TRBJ1-4; tentative D call: TRBD1 (6 bases). Trimming shortened V by 7 bases and J by 5 bases, and 14 bases separated the two germline ends. CDR3 length: 14 residues. CDR1 is MNHNY, CDR2 SVGAGI, per germline (reference sequence). CDR3 sequence: CASKTGRGNEKLFF. In DNA, the CDR3 is TGTGCCAGCAAAACAGGGCGCGGAAATGAAAAACTGTTTTTT.

Only one count was recorded for this clone. The genes are TRBV18 and TRBJ2-4; TRBD1 is a possible D gene (5 bases). Germline CDR1 reads KGHSH; CDR2 reads LQKENI. The length of the CDR3 is 16 residues. V was trimmed by 4 bases and J by 0 bases, leaving 13 bases between them. The chain's CDR3 is CASSQDSAIAKNIQYF. CDR3 DNA: TGTGCCAGCTCACAAGACAGCGCCATAGCCAAAAACATTCAGTACTTC.

V and J are TRBV7-3 and TRBJ2-4; 7 bases align to TRBD2. The V and J ends lost 2 bases and 9 bases, in that order; junction bases with no gene match: 4. This CDR3 contains 13 residues. Germline lookup yields CDR1 SGHTA and CDR2 FQGTGA. The chain's CDR3 is CASSLQPGGIQYF. CDR3 DNA: TGTGCCAGCAGCTTACAGCCGGGGGGCATTCAGTACTTC.

The chain has TRBV30 and TRBJ2-5; 7 bases are a match to TRBD1. Per the germline V gene, CDR1 is GTSNPN and CDR2 is SVGIG (reference sequence). The trim removed 3 bases at V and 5 bases at J, leaving 12 bases unmatched. This CDR3 contains 15 residues. The CDR3 loop reads CAWSLGQGVWETQYF. The CDR3 DNA follows: TGTGCCTGGAGCCTAGGGCAGGGGGTCTGGGAGACCCAGTACTTC.

The chain has TRBV6-5 and TRBJ1-1; D possibly corresponds to TRBD1 (5 bases). The V and J ends lost 2 bases and 4 bases respectively, with 14 bases between them. The CDR3 sequence is 15 residues long. Germline V gene sequence: CDR1 MNHEY, CDR2 SVGAGI. The CDR3 region is CASSYGGEEFTEAFF. Written as DNA, the CDR3 is TGTGCCAGCAGTTACGGGGGGGAGGAATTCACTGAAGCTTTCTTT.

The rearrangement joins TRBV5-1 to TRBJ2-3, with D perhaps matching TRBD1 (5 bases). The CDR3 covers 13 residues. Trimming shortened V by 2 bases and J by 3 bases, and 7 bases separated the two germline ends. Germline V lookup: CDR1 SGHRS, CDR2 YFSETQ. The CDR3 here is CASSFSGTDTQYF. CDR3 DNA sequence: TGCGCCAGCAGCTTCTCAGGGACAGATACGCAGTATTTT.

The chain recombines TRBV6-1 with TRBJ1-1, with 7 bases matching TRBD1. Looked up from germline, CDR1 is MNHNS and CDR2 is SASEGT. V was clipped by 6 bases and J by 5 bases; unmatched bases: 6. CDR3 length: 13 residues. The CDR3 region is CASREGAGTEAFF. Written as DNA, the CDR3 is TGTGCCAGCAGAGAGGGGGCGGGGACTGAAGCTTTCTTT.

There are a few counts of this clone. V is TRBV6-5 and J is TRBJ1-1; D is perhaps TRBD1 (6 bases). The V gene's germline CDR1 is MNHEY and CDR2 SVGAGI. The length of the CDR3 is 14 residues. V was pared by 6 bases and J by 5 bases, with 16 bases between. Here the CDR3 reads CASSETGAGTEAFF. CDR3 coding DNA: TGTGCCAGCAGCGAGACAGGCGCCGGGACTGAAGCTTTCTTT.

The chain is built from TRBV4-1 and TRBJ2-3; TRBD1 matches at 11 bases. The germline V gene has CDR1 MGHRA and CDR2 YSYEKL. After removal of 0 bases from V and 2 bases from J, the junction contained 4 bases not matched to a gene. This CDR3 is built from 17 residues. The CDR3 sequence is CASSQDRDRGVTDTQYF. CDR3 bases: TGCGCCAGCAGCCAAGATCGGGACAGGGGGGTCACAGATACGCAGTATTTT.

The V and J genes are TRBV6-4 and TRBJ1-2, with TRBD1 matching over 8 bases. The CDR3 consists of 15 residues. Germline V gives CDR1 MRHNA, CDR2 SNTAGT. V lost 2 bases to trimming and J lost 8 bases; unmatched junction nucleotides: 10. The CDR3 here is CASSDGRTGTQGYTF. CDR3 DNA: TGTGCCAGCAGTGACGGTAGGACAGGGACGCAAGGCTACACCTTC.

V and J are TRBV6-5 and TRBJ1-4; tentatively, D is TRBD1 (6 bases). The CDR3 extends over 14 amino acids. With 6 bases removed from V and 4 bases from J, the gap between germline ends came to 12 bases. Germline assignment: CDR1 MNHEY and CDR2 SVGAGI. CDR3 DNA: TGTGCCAGCAGCCAGAGGACAGTTAATGAAAAACTGTTTTTT. This gives the protein CASSQRTVNEKLFF.

CDR3 in DNA: TGCGCCAGCAGCTACCAGGGGGGAGCGGCGGAAGAGACCCAGTACTTC. It specifies CASSYQGGAAEETQYF. V is TRBV5-1 and J is TRBJ2-5, with D possibly matching TRBD1 (7 bases). V shed 3 bases and J shed 3 bases, with 18 bases lying between them. The CDR3 is 16 amino acids. The germline V gene has CDR1 SGHRS and CDR2 YFSETQ.

The chain is built from TRBV30 and TRBJ1-2; 8 bases align to TRBD1. The V gene's germline CDR1 is GTSNPN and CDR2 SVGIG (reference sequence). V lost 1 base, J lost 7 bases, and 5 bases stayed unmatched. The CDR3 extends over 13 amino acids. As DNA, the CDR3 is TGTGCCTGGAGTGGGGAGGACAGGGTTGGCTACACCTTC. It translates to CAWSGEDRVGYTF.

J is TRBJ2-3 and V is TRBV2; D is undetermined. With 4 bases removed from V and 4 bases from J, the gap between germline ends came to 9 bases. Germline V gives CDR1 SNHLY, CDR2 FYNNEI. CDR3 size: 13 residues. The CDR3 nucleotides read TGTGCCAGCAGTGGTTTAGTTCCAGATACGCAGTATTTT. Translated, it gives CASSGLVPDTQYF.

The J gene is TRBJ2-3, the V gene TRBV4-1, with 9 bases aligning to TRBD2. The CDR3 runs 14 residues. The germline CDR1 and CDR2 sequences are MGHRA and YSYEKL. The ends lost 4 bases at V and 3 bases at J; junction bases unmatched: 2. The CDR3 loop reads CASSRGLATDTQYF. Written as DNA, the CDR3 is TGCGCCAGCAGCCGCGGACTAGCGACAGATACGCAGTATTTT.

The rearrangement uses TRBV7-9 and TRBJ1-2; TRBD1 is a possible D gene (6 bases). The CDR3 length is 15 residues. From germline, CDR1 is SEHNR and CDR2 FQNEAQ (reference sequence). V lost 5 bases and J lost 3, with 16 bases in between. The CDR3 DNA reads as TGTGCCAGCAGCCCCCGGGACGGGGGGCACTATGGCTACACCTTC. It yields the protein CASSPRDGGHYGYTF. Combining the CDR3 with reference TRBV7-9 and TRBJ1-2 gives the whole variable domain DTGVSQNPRHKITKRGQNVTFRCDPISEHNRLYWYRQTLGQGPEFLTYFQNEAQLEKSRLLSDRFSAERPKGSFSTLEIQRTEQGDSAMYLCASSPRDGGHYGYTFGSGTRLTVV.

The CDR3 reads CASSHPGLAGGQNTQYF. As DNA, the CDR3 is TGCGCCAGCAGCCACCCGGGACTAGCGGGGGGGCAAAATACGCAGTATTTT. The chain links TRBV4-1 to TRBJ2-3; 16 bases are a match to TRBD2. There are 17 residues in the CDR3. V lost 3 bases to trimming and J lost 7 bases; unmatched junction nucleotides: 7. The germline V gene has CDR1 MGHRA and CDR2 YSYEKL.

The genes are TRBV6-5 and TRBJ1-6, with D possibly TRBD1 on 6 matching bases. With 7 bases removed from V and 2 bases from J, the gap between germline ends came to 12 bases. The CDR3 length is 15 residues. Germline CDR1 reads MNHEY; CDR2 reads SVGAGI. The CDR3 bases are TGTGCCAGCACCCGCGGGGGGCCCTATAATTCACCCCTCCACTTT. Translating it yields CASTRGGPYNSPLHF.

This clone was detected a few times. This rearrangement joins TRBV5-4 to TRBJ2-3; D possibly corresponds to TRBD1 (5 bases). Germline values: CDR1 SGHNT, CDR2 YYREEE (reference sequence). The CDR3 extends over 16 amino acids. The V gene lost 3 bases and the J gene lost 0 bases, with 14 bases spanning the gap. CDR3 DNA sequence: TGTGCCAGCAGCTGGCCTGGGGCCAAGAGCACAGATACGCAGTATTTT. The encoded protein is CASSWPGAKSTDTQYF.

V is TRBV5-6 and J is TRBJ2-2, with D tentatively TRBD1 (5 bases). This CDR3 is 15 amino acids long. Germline V gene sequence: CDR1 SGHDT, CDR2 YYEEEE. V dropped 4 bases and J dropped 1 base, with 11 bases sitting between them. For the CDR3, the DNA is TGTGCCAGCAGCCCCAGGGATTTGAACACCGGGGAGCTGTTTTTT. This translates into CASSPRDLNTGELFF.

The gene calls are TRBV9 and TRBJ2-7; a weak D match, TRBD1 (7 bases). The V end was cut by 4 bases, the J end by 3 bases, with 17 bases between. Per germline, CDR1 SGDLS and CDR2 YYNGEE. The CDR3 loop spans 15 amino acids. The CDR3 nucleotides read TGTGCCAGCAGCACGGAGGGGGCCCCAGGCTACGAGCAGTACTTC. The encoded protein is CASSTEGAPGYEQYF.

This chain links TRBV2 with TRBJ2-3, with TRBD2 matching 8 bases. The CDR3 runs 15 residues. J gave up 2 bases and V 6 bases, and 7 bases lay outside the gene matches. CDR1 and CDR2 from the germline V gene are SNHLY and FYNNEI. The CDR3 sequence: CASSRAGVNTDTQYF. In DNA, the CDR3 is TGTGCCAGCAGCCGAGCGGGGGTAAACACAGATACGCAGTATTTT.

The V call is TRBV2, the J call TRBJ2-7, with TRBD1 as a possible D gene (5 bases). Germline V gene sequence: CDR1 SNHLY, CDR2 FYNNEI. This CDR3 contains 12 residues. V lost 5 bases to trimming and J lost 6 bases, with 11 bases between them. For the CDR3, the DNA is TGTGCCAGCAGTCCTCAGGGTCGCGAGCAGTACTTC. Amino acids: CASSPQGREQYF.